Presented here are 26 T cell receptor beta chains from one specimen sequenced in a study of shared clonotypes between healthy human individuals. Profiling relied on immunoSEQ multiplex PCR, and the TCRdb table lists in-frame clones only, not all of them. This sample has some 790,000 clones, with 55% to 80% found just once. The sequencing sample was made of memory CD4+ T cells sorted from blood. Subset denoted: CD45RA-negative fraction. The receptors derive from a woman in her twenties or thirties in good health.

The CDR3 region is CASSPTNWDFEMNTEAFF. In nucleotides, the CDR3 is TGTGCCAGCAGTCCTACGAACTGGGACTTCGAGATGAACACTGAAGCTTTCTTT. The chain joins TRBV25-1 to TRBJ1-1; perhaps TRBD1 as D (5 bases). The CDR3 contains 18 residues. Germline CDR1 reads MGHDK; CDR2 reads SYGVNS. V was pared by 5 bases and J by 0 bases, with 22 bases between.

The table lists this clone with many counts. The V gene is TRBV5-4, the J gene TRBJ2-5, with D tentatively TRBD1 (5 bases). Per the germline V gene, CDR1 is SGHNT and CDR2 is YYREEE (reference sequence). V dropped 3 bases and J dropped 3 bases, with 12 bases sitting between them. This CDR3 contains 14 residues. The CDR3, as DNA: TGTGCCAGCAGCTCCGGACATACCAAAGAGACCCAGTACTTC. It is translated as CASSSGHTKETQYF.

V is TRBV27 and J is TRBJ1-1, with TRBD1 identical over 8 bases. Germline trimming cut 3 bases from V and 11 bases from J; bases unmatched to any gene: 5. This CDR3 spans 12 amino acids. Germline V CDR1 and CDR2: MNHEY, SMNVEV (reference sequence). In nucleotides, the CDR3 is TGTGCCAGCAGTTTGTCAGGGGGCAGCGCTTTCTTT. Protein product: CASSLSGGSAFF.

The V and J genes are TRBV27 and TRBJ1-5; 7 nucleotides agree with TRBD1. The CDR3 is 14 residues long. V lost 5 bases, J lost 7 bases, and 8 bases stayed unmatched. Germline V gene lookup returns CDR1 MNHEY and CDR2 SMNVEV (reference sequence). The CDR3 DNA sequence: TGTGCCAGCAGTACACAGGGGAGAGGGCAGCCCCAGCATTTT. Protein sequence: CASSTQGRGQPQHF.

V is TRBV7-3 and J is TRBJ2-7; 11 bases match TRBD2. Trimming removed 5 bases from V and 4 bases from J; junction bases left unmatched: 1. CDR3 length: 13 residues. Germline V gene data show CDR1 as SGHTA and CDR2 as FQGTGA. CDR3 nucleotides: TGTGCCAGCAGCCTAGCGGGGGGATACGAGCAGTACTTC. It codes for CASSLAGGYEQYF.

V is TRBV21-1 and J is TRBJ2-2; the table's D call, TRBD2, has no DNA check behind it. TRBV21-1 is recorded as a pseudogene. The CDR3 is 19 residues long. This chain's CDR3 is CASSKRGLAGPGNTGELFF. The CDR3 DNA reads as TGTGCCAGCAGCAAAAGGGGACTAGCGGGCCCGGGGAACACCGGGGAGCTGTTTTTT.

This clone was observed a few times. V and J are TRBV5-1 and TRBJ2-7, with 7 bases identical to TRBD2. CDR1 is SGHRS, CDR2 YFSETQ, per germline. The CDR3 contains 14 residues. V trimming: 0 bases; J trimming: 3 bases; junction bases outside the gene matches: 3. CDR3 loop: CASSLGRDYYEQYF. The CDR3 DNA sequence: TGCGCCAGCAGCTTGGGGCGGGACTACTACGAGCAGTACTTC.

The rearrangement joins TRBV19 to TRBJ1-4, with D possibly matching TRBD1 (5 bases). The CDR3 has 13 residues. V lost 6 bases and J lost 7, with 12 bases in between. Germline-derived CDR1 and CDR2 are LNHDA and SQIVND (reference sequence). This chain's CDR3 is CASSPGRSEKLFF. DNA for the CDR3: TGTGCCAGTAGCCCAGGGAGGTCTGAAAAACTGTTTTTT.

This clone was counted a single time. One base away lies a much larger clone, so this may be a sequencing read error. Other nucleotide sequences in the sample specify the same CDR3. The chain employs TRBV5-1 and TRBJ2-1, with 12 nucleotides matching TRBD2. CDR1 is SGHRS and CDR2 is YFSETQ in the germline V gene. V trimming: 4 bases; J trimming: 7 bases; junction bases outside the gene matches: 3. This CDR3 is built from 14 residues. Here the CDR3 DNA reads TGCGCCAGCAGCCACGGGACTAGCGGGAATGAGCAGTTCTTC. This codes for CASSHGTSGNEQFF.

The V call is TRBV30, the J call TRBJ1-2; 7 bases are a match to TRBD1. The germline V gene encodes CDR1 GTSNPN and CDR2 SVGIG (reference sequence). CDR3 length equals 14 residues. The V and J ends lost 0 bases and 8 bases, in that order; junction bases with no gene match: 9. CDR3 coding DNA: TGTGCCTGGAGTGTAAGGGGGCGTGTGTCCGGCTACACCTTC. This sequence encodes CAWSVRGRVSGYTF.

The chain carries TRBV18 and TRBJ1-2; tentatively, D is TRBD1 (5 bases). Germline loops: CDR1 KGHSH, CDR2 LQKENI. The CDR3 extends over 15 amino acids. V was pared by 2 bases and J by 6 bases, with 16 bases between. The CDR3 DNA is TGTGCCAGCTCACCAAGCTTGCAGGGTACGGATGGCTACACCTTC. Translating gives CASSPSLQGTDGYTF.

CDR3 sequence: CASSRSGHYEQYF. The CDR3 DNA sequence: TGTGCCAGCAGCCGTAGCGGACACTACGAGCAGTACTTC. The gene calls are TRBV27 and TRBJ2-7; D possibly corresponds to TRBD2 (6 bases). Germline lookup yields CDR1 MNHEY and CDR2 SMNVEV (reference sequence). The ends were cut back, 6 bases at V and 3 bases at J, with 12 bases in the middle. The CDR3 contains 13 residues.

The table lists this clone with a count of one. The chain couples TRBV2 to TRBJ2-7, with D tentatively TRBD2 (7 bases). Per the germline V gene, CDR1 is SNHLY and CDR2 is FYNNEI. V gave up 1 base and J gave up 0 bases, with 19 bases separating them. The CDR3 spans 18 residues. This CDR3 is CASSEEGQRDSDSYEQYF. In nucleotides, the CDR3 is TGTGCCAGCAGTGAAGAAGGACAGCGGGACTCTGACTCCTACGAGCAGTACTTC.

The chain employs TRBV6-5 and TRBJ2-1, with 10 bases that match TRBD2. Per germline, CDR1 MNHEY and CDR2 SVGAGI. The CDR3 runs to 14 residues. V lost 2 bases, J lost 8 bases, and 3 bases stayed unmatched. For the CDR3, the DNA is TGTGCCAGCAGTTACGAGCGGGAGGGCCATGAGCAGTTCTTC. Protein sequence: CASSYEREGHEQFF.

The J gene is TRBJ2-7, the V gene TRBV7-3; D may be TRBD2 (5 bases). Germline V gives CDR1 SGHTA, CDR2 FQGTGA. The length of the CDR3 is 14 residues. V lost 1 base to trimming and J lost 2 bases, with 9 bases between them. The CDR3 spells CASSLKSGTYEQYF. The CDR3 DNA reads as TGTGCCAGCAGCTTAAAGAGCGGTACCTACGAGCAGTACTTC.

The chain employs TRBV28 and TRBJ2-1, with TRBD2 matching over 11 bases. Germline loops: CDR1 MDHEN, CDR2 SYDVKM. The CDR3 spans 17 residues. V lost 5 bases, J lost 5 bases, and 11 bases stayed unmatched. CDR3 bases: TGTGCCAGCAGTCCACCGGTAGGGACTAGCGGCCACAATGAGCAGTTCTTC. Amino acids: CASSPPVGTSGHNEQFF.

This clone was seen more than once but under ten times. The gene calls are TRBV7-9 and TRBJ2-7; D might be TRBD1 (6 bases). V shed 3 bases and J shed 2 bases, with 11 bases lying between them. Germline CDR1 and CDR2: SEHNR and FQNEAQ (reference sequence). There are 14 residues in the CDR3. The CDR3 region has the DNA TGTGCCAGCAGCTTCTGGACAGAGACCTACGAGCAGTACTTC. It yields the protein CASSFWTETYEQYF.

In this sample, this clone turned up a few times. This sequence joins TRBV5-6 and TRBJ2-2; maybe TRBD1 (6 bases). This CDR3 spans 15 amino acids. Between the trimmed V and J ends, which lost 4 bases and 5 bases, there was a span of 15 bases. Germline V gives CDR1 SGHDT, CDR2 YYEEEE. The CDR3, as DNA: TGTGCCAGCAGCGCCAGGACAGCACCTACCGGGGAGCTGTTTTTT. It specifies CASSARTAPTGELFF.

The chain recombines TRBV7-6 with TRBJ2-7, with TRBD2 matching over 9 bases. The CDR3 is made up of 16 amino acids. V shed 4 bases and J 6 bases; nucleotides not matched to a gene: 13. Germline CDR1 SGHVS, CDR2 FNYEAQ. The CDR3, as DNA: TGTGCCAGCAGCTCTGGGGCCGGGGGACTAGCCGGCGAGCAGTACTTC. Translated, it gives CASSSGAGGLAGEQYF.

The chain employs TRBV14 and TRBJ2-7, with D perhaps being TRBD1 or TRBD2 (5 bases each). The germline gives CDR1 SGHDN, CDR2 FVKESK. V gave up 3 bases and J gave up 1 base, with 10 bases separating them. The CDR3 sequence is 14 residues long. The CDR3 sequence is CASSHGTLSYEQYF. The CDR3 DNA sequence: TGTGCCAGCAGCCACGGGACGCTTTCCTACGAGCAGTACTTC.

A word on this clone: Other DNA sequences from this sample encode an identical CDR3 as well. The chain combines TRBV7-2 with TRBJ2-7; D uncertain. The CDR3 runs to 14 residues. V lost 4 bases and J lost 0, with 10 bases in between. Germline CDR1 SGHTA, CDR2 FQGNSA. The CDR3 here is CASSYQRDSYEQYF. The CDR3 coding sequence is TGTGCCAGCAGCTACCAAAGAGACTCCTACGAGCAGTACTTC.

The chain uses TRBV2 and TRBJ2-7, with 8 bases lining up with TRBD2. The germline V gene has CDR1 SNHLY and CDR2 FYNNEI. Germline trimming cut 5 bases from V and 3 bases from J; bases unmatched to any gene: 12. This CDR3 spans 16 amino acids. CDR3 DNA: TGTGCCAGCAGTCAAAGGGGGAGCGGGAGTATCTACGAGCAGTACTTC. It codes for CASSQRGSGSIYEQYF.

This clone has a single count. This chain links TRBV11-2 with TRBJ2-7; no definite D call. The CDR3 is 17 amino acids. V was cut by 1 base and J by 4 bases, with 20 bases left in between. CDR1 and CDR2 from the germline V gene are SGHAT and FQNNGV. DNA for the CDR3: TGTGCCAGCAGCTTAGGAATTGGGGATAGAGTGAGGTACGAGCAGTACTTC. The encoded protein is CASSLGIGDRVRYEQYF.

V is TRBV5-4 and J is TRBJ2-3; 9 bases are shared with TRBD2. This CDR3 spans 19 amino acids. The V segment lost 1 base and the J segment 1 base; nucleotides outside the gene matches: 13. CDR1 and CDR2 (germline): SGHNT, YYREEE (reference sequence). CDR3 in amino acids: CASSLKGSSGRIGTDTQYF. The CDR3 DNA follows: TGTGCCAGCAGCTTGAAAGGGTCAAGCGGGAGGATAGGCACAGATACGCAGTATTTT.

CDR3 coding DNA: TGTGCCAGTCGACCAGCGGGAGGGTCCTACAATGAGCAGTTCTTC. Amino acid sequence: CASRPAGGSYNEQFF. The genes are TRBV28 and TRBJ2-1; 10 bases line up with TRBD2. The V segment lost 9 bases and the J segment 1 base; nucleotides outside the gene matches: 6. The CDR3 contains 15 residues. The germline V gene encodes CDR1 MDHEN and CDR2 SYDVKM.

In its sample, this clone was seen once. Here the CDR3 reads CASSQLFGAAKETQYF. CDR3 DNA: TGCGCCAGCAGCCAATTGTTCGGGGCAGCCAAAGAGACCCAGTACTTC. The chain has TRBV4-1 and TRBJ2-5; the D call may be TRBD1 or TRBD2 (5 bases each). V dropped 2 bases and J dropped 3 bases, with 16 bases sitting between them. Per the germline V gene, CDR1 is MGHRA and CDR2 is YSYEKL. There are 16 residues in the CDR3.